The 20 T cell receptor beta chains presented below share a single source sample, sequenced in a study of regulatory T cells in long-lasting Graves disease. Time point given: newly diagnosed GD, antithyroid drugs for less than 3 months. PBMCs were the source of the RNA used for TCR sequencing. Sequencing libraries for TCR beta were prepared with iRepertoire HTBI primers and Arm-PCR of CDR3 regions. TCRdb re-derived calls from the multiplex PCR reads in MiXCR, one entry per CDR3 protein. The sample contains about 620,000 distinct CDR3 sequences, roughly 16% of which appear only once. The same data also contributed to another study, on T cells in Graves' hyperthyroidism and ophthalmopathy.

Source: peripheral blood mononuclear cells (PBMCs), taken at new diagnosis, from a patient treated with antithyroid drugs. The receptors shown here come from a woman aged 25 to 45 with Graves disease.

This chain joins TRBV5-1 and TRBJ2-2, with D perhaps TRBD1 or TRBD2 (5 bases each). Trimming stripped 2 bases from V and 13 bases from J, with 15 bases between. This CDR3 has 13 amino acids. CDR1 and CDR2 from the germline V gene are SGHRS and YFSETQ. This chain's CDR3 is CASSLGIGERLFF. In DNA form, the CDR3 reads TGCGCCAGCAGCTTAGGTATAGGGGAGAGGCTGTTTTTT.

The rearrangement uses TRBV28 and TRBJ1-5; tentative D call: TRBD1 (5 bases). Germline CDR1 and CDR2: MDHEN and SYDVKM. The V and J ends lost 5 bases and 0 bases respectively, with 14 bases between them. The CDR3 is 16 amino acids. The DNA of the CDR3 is TGTGCCAGCAGTCCGGGGGGGGTATATAGCAATCAGCCCCAGCATTTT. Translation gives CASSPGGVYSNQPQHF.

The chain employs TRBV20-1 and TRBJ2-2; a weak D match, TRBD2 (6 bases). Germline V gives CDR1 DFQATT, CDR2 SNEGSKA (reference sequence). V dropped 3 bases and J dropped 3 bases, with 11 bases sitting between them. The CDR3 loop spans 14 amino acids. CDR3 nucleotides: TGCAGTGCTAGGACGGGAGCGGACACCGGGGAGCTGTTTTTT. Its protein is CSARTGADTGELFF.

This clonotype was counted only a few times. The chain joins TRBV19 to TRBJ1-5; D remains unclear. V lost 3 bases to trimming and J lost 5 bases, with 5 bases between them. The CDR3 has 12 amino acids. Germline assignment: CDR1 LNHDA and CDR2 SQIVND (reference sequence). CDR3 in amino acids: CASSIYDQPQHF. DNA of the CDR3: TGTGCCAGTAGTATTTATGATCAGCCCCAGCATTTT. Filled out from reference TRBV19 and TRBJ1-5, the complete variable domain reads DGGITQSPKYLFRKEGQNVTLSCEQNLNHDAMYWYRQDPGQGLRLIYYSQIVNDFQKGDIAEGYSVSREKKESFPLTVTSAQKNPTAFYLCASSIYDQPQHFGDGTRLSIL.

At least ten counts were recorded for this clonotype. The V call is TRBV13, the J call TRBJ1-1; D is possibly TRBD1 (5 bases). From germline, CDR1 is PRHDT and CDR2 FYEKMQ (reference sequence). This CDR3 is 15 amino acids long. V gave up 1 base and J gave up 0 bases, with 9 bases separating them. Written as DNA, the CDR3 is TGTGCCAGCAGCTTAGTGAGGGGAATGAACACTGAAGCTTTCTTT. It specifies CASSLVRGMNTEAFF.

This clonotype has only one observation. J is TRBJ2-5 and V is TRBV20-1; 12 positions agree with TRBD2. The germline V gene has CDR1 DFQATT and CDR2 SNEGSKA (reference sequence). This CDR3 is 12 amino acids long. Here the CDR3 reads CSPGLAGATGYF. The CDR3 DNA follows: TGCAGCCCGGGACTAGCGGGTGCCACCGGGTACTTC.

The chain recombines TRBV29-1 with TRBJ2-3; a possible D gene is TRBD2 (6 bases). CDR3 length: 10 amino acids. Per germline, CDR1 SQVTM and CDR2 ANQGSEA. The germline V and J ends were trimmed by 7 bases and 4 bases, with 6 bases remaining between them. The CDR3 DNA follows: TGCAGCGGGAGGGCAGATACGCAGTATTTT. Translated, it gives CSGRADTQYF.

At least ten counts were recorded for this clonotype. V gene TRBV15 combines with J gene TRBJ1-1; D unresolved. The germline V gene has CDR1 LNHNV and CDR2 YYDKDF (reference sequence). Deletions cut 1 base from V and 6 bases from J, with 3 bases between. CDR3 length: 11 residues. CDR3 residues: CATSRGAEAFF. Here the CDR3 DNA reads TGTGCCACCAGCAGAGGTGCTGAAGCTTTCTTT.

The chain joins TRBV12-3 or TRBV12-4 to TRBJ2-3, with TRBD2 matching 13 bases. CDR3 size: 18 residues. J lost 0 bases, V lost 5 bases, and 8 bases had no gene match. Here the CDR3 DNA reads TGTGCCAGCAGTAGCTACCCGGGACTAGCGGGGAGCACAGATACGCAGTATTTT. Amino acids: CASSSYPGLAGSTDTQYF.

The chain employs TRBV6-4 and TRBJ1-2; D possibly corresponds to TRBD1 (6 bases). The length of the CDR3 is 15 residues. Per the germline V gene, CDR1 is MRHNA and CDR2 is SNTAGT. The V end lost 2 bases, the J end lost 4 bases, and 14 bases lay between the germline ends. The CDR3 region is CASSDPMTGVYGYTF. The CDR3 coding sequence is TGTGCCAGCAGTGACCCTATGACAGGAGTCTATGGCTACACCTTC.

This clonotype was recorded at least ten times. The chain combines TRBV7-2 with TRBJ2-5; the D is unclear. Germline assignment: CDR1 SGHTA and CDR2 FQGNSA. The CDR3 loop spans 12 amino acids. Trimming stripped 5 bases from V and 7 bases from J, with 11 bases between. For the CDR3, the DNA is TGTGCCAGCAGCCCGGGTTCCGGGACCCAGTACTTC. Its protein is CASSPGSGTQYF.

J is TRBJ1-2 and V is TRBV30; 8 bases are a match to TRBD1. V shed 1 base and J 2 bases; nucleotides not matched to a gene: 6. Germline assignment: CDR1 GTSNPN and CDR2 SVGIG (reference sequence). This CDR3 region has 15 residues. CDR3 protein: CAWSGVTGANYGYTF. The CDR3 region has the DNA TGTGCCTGGAGTGGGGTGACAGGGGCCAACTATGGCTACACCTTC. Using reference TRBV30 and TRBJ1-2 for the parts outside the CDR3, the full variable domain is SQTIHQWPATLVQPVGSPLSLECTVEGTSNPNLYWYRQAAGRGLQLLFYSVGIGQISSEVPQNLSASRPQDRQFILSSKKLLLSDSGFYLCAWSGVTGANYGYTFGSGTRLTVV.

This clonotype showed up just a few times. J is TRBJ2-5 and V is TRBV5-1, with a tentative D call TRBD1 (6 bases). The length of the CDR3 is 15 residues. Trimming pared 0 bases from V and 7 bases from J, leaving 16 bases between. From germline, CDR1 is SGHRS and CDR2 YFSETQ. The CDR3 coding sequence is TGCGCCAGCAGCTTGGACAGGGTCCGTCCCGGGACCCAGTACTTC. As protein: CASSLDRVRPGTQYF.

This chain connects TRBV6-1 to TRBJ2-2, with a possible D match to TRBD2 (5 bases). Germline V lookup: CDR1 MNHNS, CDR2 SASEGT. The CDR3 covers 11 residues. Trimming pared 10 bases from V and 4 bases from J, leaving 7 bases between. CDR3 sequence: CAIEGTGELFF. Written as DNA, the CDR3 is TGTGCCATTGAGGGCACCGGGGAGCTGTTTTTT.

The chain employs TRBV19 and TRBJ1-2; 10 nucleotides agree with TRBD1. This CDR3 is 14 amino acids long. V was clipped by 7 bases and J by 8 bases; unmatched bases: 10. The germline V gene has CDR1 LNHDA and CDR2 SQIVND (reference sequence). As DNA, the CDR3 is TGTGCCAGTAAGGACGTGGACAGGGGGTTCGGCTACACCTTC. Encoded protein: CASKDVDRGFGYTF.

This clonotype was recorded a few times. The CDR3 region is CATSPGGGMNTEAFF. The CDR3 nucleotides read TGTGCCACCAGCCCGGGGGGGGGCATGAACACTGAAGCTTTCTTT. This sequence joins TRBV15 and TRBJ1-1; D is perhaps TRBD1 (6 bases). From germline, CDR1 is LNHNV and CDR2 YYDKDF (reference sequence). The CDR3 extends over 15 amino acids. Trimming pared 5 bases from V and 0 bases from J, leaving 13 bases between.

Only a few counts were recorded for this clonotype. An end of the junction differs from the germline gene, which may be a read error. In DNA, the CDR3 is TGTGCCAGCAGCCAAGTTTCCGCCTCCTACAGTGAGCAGTTCTTC. This encodes CASSQVSASYSEQFF. The rearrangement joins TRBV7-2 to TRBJ2-1; D gene ambiguous. The germline gives CDR1 SGHTA, CDR2 FQGNSA. The CDR3 is made up of 15 amino acids.

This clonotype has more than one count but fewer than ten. Here the CDR3 reads CASSAGLAGNTSTDTQYF. CDR3 coding DNA: TGTGCCAGCAGCGCGGGACTAGCGGGCAACACTAGCACAGATACGCAGTATTTT. The chain uses TRBV9 and TRBJ2-3, with 12 bases lining up with TRBD2. Germline trimming cut 3 bases from V and 0 bases from J; bases unmatched to any gene: 8. This CDR3 is built from 18 residues. Germline V CDR1 and CDR2: SGDLS, YYNGEE.

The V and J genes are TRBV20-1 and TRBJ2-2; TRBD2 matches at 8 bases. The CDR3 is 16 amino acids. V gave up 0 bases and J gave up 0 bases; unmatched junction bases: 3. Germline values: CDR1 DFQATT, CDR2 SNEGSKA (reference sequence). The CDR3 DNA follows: TGCAGTGCTAGAGACCATAGCGGGGCGAACACCGGGGAGCTGTTTTTT. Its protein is CSARDHSGANTGELFF.

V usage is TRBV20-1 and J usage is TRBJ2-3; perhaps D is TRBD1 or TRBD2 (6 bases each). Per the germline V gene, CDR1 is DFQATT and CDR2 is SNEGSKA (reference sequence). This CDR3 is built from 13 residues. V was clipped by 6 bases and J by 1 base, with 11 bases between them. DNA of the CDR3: TGCAGTGCCGGGGGCAGTGGCACAGATACGCAGTATTTT. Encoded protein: CSAGGSGTDTQYF.